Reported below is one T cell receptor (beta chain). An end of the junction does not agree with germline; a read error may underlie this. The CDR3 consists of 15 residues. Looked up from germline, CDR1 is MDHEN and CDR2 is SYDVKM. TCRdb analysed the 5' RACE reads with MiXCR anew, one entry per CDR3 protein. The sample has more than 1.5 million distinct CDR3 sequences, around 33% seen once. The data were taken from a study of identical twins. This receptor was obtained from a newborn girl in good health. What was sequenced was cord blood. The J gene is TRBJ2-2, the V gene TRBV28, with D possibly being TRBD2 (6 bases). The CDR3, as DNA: TGTGCCAGCAGCCACCAGGAAACCTACACCGGGGGGCTGTTTTTT. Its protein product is CASSHQETYTGGLFF.